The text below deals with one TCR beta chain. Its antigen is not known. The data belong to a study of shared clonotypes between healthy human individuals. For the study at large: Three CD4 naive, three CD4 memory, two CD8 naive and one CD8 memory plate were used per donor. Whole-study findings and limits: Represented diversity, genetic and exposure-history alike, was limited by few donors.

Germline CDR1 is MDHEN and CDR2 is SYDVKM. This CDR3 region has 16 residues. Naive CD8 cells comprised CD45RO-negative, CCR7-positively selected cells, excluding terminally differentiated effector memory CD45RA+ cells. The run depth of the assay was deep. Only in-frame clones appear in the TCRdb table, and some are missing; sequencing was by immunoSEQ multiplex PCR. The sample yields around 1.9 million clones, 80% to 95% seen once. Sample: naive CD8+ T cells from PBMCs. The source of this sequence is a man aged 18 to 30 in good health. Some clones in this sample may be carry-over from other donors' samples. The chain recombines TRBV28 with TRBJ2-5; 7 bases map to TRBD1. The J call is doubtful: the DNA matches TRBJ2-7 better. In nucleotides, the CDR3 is TGTGCCAGCAGTCGGGCCGAAGGGACAGCCGACTACGAGCAGTACTTC. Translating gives CASSRAEGTADYEQYF.